This T cell receptor beta chain was observed in a study of neurological immune-mediated disorders. Whole-study findings and limits: HTLV-1-associated myelopathy led in TCR clonal expansion, while multiple sclerosis ranked lowest, below healthy controls.

This CDR3 contains 15 residues. Germline values: CDR1 DFQATT, CDR2 SNEGSKA (reference sequence). The J segment lost 10 bases and the V segment lost 1 base, leaving 10 bases of the junction unmatched. With 10-nucleotide random UMIs included, cDNA was synthesized by 5'RACE. A single record per CDR3 protein comes from TCRdb applying MiXCR to the 5' RACE reads. The sample comprises 45,000 to 55,000 distinct CDR3 sequences, around 4% of which are singletons, and around 6.5% rests with the top ten. This clonotype has just a few counts. Its specificity is not known. Unsorted libraries were prepared from 2 million PBMCs that had been stored at -80 C.

This receptor was obtained from a man in his sixties with multiple sclerosis. Source material: PBMCs. The chain carries TRBV20-1 and TRBJ2-1, with 10 bases identical to TRBD2. CDR3 coding DNA: TGCAGTGCTAGAGCCCCGGGACTAGCGACGTCCGAGCAGTTCTTC. Its translation is CSARAPGLATSEQFF.